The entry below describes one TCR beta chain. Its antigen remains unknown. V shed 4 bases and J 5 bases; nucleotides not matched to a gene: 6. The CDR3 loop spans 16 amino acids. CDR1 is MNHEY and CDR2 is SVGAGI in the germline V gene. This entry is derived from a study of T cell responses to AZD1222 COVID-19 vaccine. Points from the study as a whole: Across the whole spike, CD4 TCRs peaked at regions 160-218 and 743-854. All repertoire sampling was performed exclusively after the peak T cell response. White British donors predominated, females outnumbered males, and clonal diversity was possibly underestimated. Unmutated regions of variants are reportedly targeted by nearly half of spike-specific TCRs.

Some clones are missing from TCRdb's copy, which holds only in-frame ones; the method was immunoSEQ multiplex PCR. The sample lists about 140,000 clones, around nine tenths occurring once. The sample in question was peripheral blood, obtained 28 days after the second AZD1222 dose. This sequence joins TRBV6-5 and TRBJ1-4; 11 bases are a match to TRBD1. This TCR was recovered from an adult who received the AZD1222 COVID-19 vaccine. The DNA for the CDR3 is TGTGCCAGCAGTTCGATGGGACAGGGGGGGAATGAAAAACTGTTTTTT. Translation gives CASSSMGQGGNEKLFF.